This T cell receptor beta chain was identified in a study of regulatory T cells in long-lasting Graves disease. Looking at the study overall: Antithyroid drugs had been taken under 3 months by newly diagnosed Graves' patients.

The table lists this clonotype with a few counts. As for time point: newly diagnosed GD, antithyroid drugs for less than 3 months. Preparation of the TCR library used RNA extracted from PBMCs. Relying on iRepertoire HTBI primers and Arm-PCR of CDR3 regions, the team built TCR beta libraries. As originally analysed: Segment identification across samples yielded 62 TRBV and more than twelve TRBJ segments. MiXCR was run by TCRdb on the multiplex PCR reads, yielding one entry per CDR3 protein. What appears here as the V and J calls and clone size reflects TCRdb's work, not the paper's. The sample includes about 460,000 distinct CDR3 sequences, approximately 14% of them seen just once. These same records also appear under a second study, on T cells in Graves' hyperthyroidism and ophthalmopathy. That study adds: A first-round RT-PCR of the TCR CDR3 used the HTBI primer set. Most clonotypes that expanded in the thyroid above 0.001 also showed up in blood.

Sequencing used peripheral blood mononuclear cells (PBMCs), obtained at new diagnosis, from a patient treated with antithyroid drugs. This sequence originates from a woman aged 50 to 60 with Graves disease.

CDR3 DNA: TGCGCCAGCCTTCACAGGACAGGGGGCGGCGAGCAGTACTTC. Translated, it gives CASLHRTGGGEQYF. V gene TRBV10-2 combines with J gene TRBJ2-7; 11 bases map to TRBD1. The CDR3 has 14 residues. Trimming at V came to 8 bases and at J to 6 bases, leaving 9 bases not matched to a gene. The germline V gene has CDR1 WSHSY and CDR2 SAAADI.